This T cell receptor (beta chain) was identified in a study of somatic mutations in cytotoxic T cells in rheumatoid arthritis. Whole-study results and caveats: For CD8+ T-cell clonality, rheumatoid arthritis patients and age-matched healthy controls did not differ significantly. Patients with a largest CD8+ clone exceeding 20% of CD8+ cells numbered 8 of 65.

Method: immunoSEQ multiplex PCR; TCRdb's copy keeps in-frame clones and lacks some. The repertoire holds about 11,000 clones, with over 65% as singletons. Each healthy control was a blood donor; the group had a median age of about 59 years (range roughly 21-75), and under 65% were female. As for this clone: The antigen is unknown.

This sequence was found in a woman in her thirties or forties in good health. The sequencing input was CD8+ T cells sorted from blood.

CDR3: CASSLGGGDYEQYF. The CDR3 region has the DNA TGTGCCAGCAGCCTAGGGGGCGGCGACTACGAGCAGTACTTC. J is TRBJ2-7 and V is TRBV9; 7 bases match TRBD1. The CDR3 is 14 amino acids. Trimming removed 4 bases from V and 3 bases from J; junction bases left unmatched: 7. Germline CDR1 and CDR2: SGDLS and YYNGEE.